This is a list of T cell receptor beta chains from one sample in a study of blood T cell repertoires in COVID-19. Measured with immunoSEQ multiplex PCR; TCRdb has only the in-frame clones, and not every one. The data hold fewer than 500,000 clones, with 88% observed a single time. The sequencing sample was made of PBMCs or T cells enriched from blood (not recorded which). The receptors were sampled from a woman younger than 45 with acute COVID-19. Each CDR3 is given with its conserved first and last residue. The D gene is left open where the match is weak. Clone size is shown for a subset of rows, as once, few, many or a class of expanded clone.

clone_size j_call d_call cdr3_length v_call cdr3_aa cdr3_nt
- TRBJ2-7 - 16 TRBV7-3 CASSLNSSGRAHEQYF TGTGCCAGCAGCTTAAATTCCTCGGGCAGGGCGCACGAGCAGTACTTC
- TRBJ1-5 - 13 TRBV2 CASSGRSYQPQHF TGTGCCAGCAGCGGGAGGAGTTATCAGCCCCAGCATTTT
- TRBJ1-2 TRBD1 13 TRBV19 CASGDRVNGGYTF TGTGCCAGTGGTGACAGGGTGAATGGTGGCTACACCTTC
- TRBJ1-1 - 14 TRBV2 CASSVSQGYTEAFF TGTGCCAGCAGTGTCAGTCAGGGATACACTGAAGCTTTCTTT
- TRBJ1-3 - 16 TRBV18 CASSPRVSGSGNTIYF TGTGCCAGCTCACCACGGGTCAGCGGCTCTGGAAACACCATATATTTT
- TRBJ1-5 TRBD1 17 TRBV19 CASSIAGTGGFNQPQHF TGTGCCAGTAGTATCGCTGGGACAGGGGGATTCAATCAGCCCCAGCATTTT
- TRBJ2-7 TRBD1 15 TRBV4-1 CASSQEGQGRDEQYF TGCGCCAGCAGCCAAGAGGGACAGGGTAGAGATGAGCAGTACTTC
- TRBJ1-2 - 12 TRBV19 CATDTGSYGYTF TGTGCCACTGATACAGGGTCTTATGGCTACACCTTC
- TRBJ1-6 - 16 TRBV7-2 CASSLRGRPNNSPLHF TGTGCCAGCAGCTTGCGGGGGCGGCCTAATAATTCACCCCTCCACTTT
few TRBJ1-5 TRBD1 16 TRBV7-9 CASSPGTGLGNQPQHF TGTGCCAGCAGCCCCGGGACAGGGCTAGGCAATCAGCCCCAGCATTTT
- TRBJ1-6 TRBD1 16 TRBV7-2 CASSSKVGDRGLSLHF TGTGCCAGCAGCTCAAAGGTCGGGGACAGGGGGCTTTCCCTCCACTTT
once TRBJ2-7 - 16 TRBV9 CASSVSGAPFLMEQYF TGTGCCAGCAGCGTATCAGGGGCGCCCTTTTTGATGGAGCAGTACTTC
- TRBJ1-3 - 14 TRBV10-2 CASSESSGRNTIYF TGCGCCAGCAGTGAGTCTTCAGGGAGAAACACCATATATTTT
- TRBJ1-1 - 13 TRBV12-5 CASGLGVNTEAFF TGTGCTAGTGGTTTGGGAGTGAACACTGAAGCTTTCTTT
- TRBJ1-4 - 14 TRBV11-2 CASSLTRGNEKLFF TGTGCCAGCAGCCTTACACGGGGTAATGAAAAACTGTTTTTT
- TRBJ2-7 - 15 TRBV4-1 CASSQVVAGEGEQYF TGCGCCAGCAGCCAAGTAGTGGCAGGGGAAGGGGAGCAGTACTTC
- TRBJ2-1 - 10 TRBV29-1 CSASHNEQFF TGCAGCGCCTCTCACAATGAGCAGTTCTTC
- TRBJ1-3 TRBD1 14 TRBV24-1 CATSVGGITGGIYF TGTGCCACCAGTGTTGGAGGTATAACAGGGGGCATATATTTT
once TRBJ1-6 - 13 TRBV27 CASGQGINSPLHF TGTGCCAGCGGTCAGGGTATTAATTCACCCCTCCACTTT
- TRBJ2-7 TRBD1 14 TRBV9 CASSVGQGGYEQYF TGTGCCAGCAGCGTTGGACAGGGGGGCTACGAGCAGTACTTC
- TRBJ2-7 - 12 TRBV3-1/TRBV3-2 CASSHSFREQYF TGTGCCAGCAGCCATAGTTTCAGGGAGCAGTACTTC
once TRBJ2-3 - 12 TRBV29-1 CSANEAGDTQYF TGCAGCGCTAATGAGGCCGGAGATACGCAGTATTTT
- TRBJ1-1 TRBD1 14 TRBV15 CATSKGQENTEAFF TGTGCCACCAGCAAGGGACAGGAGAACACTGAAGCTTTCTTT
- TRBJ1-3 - 18 TRBV11-2 CASSLGTADTLWFNTIYF TGTGCCAGCAGCTTAGGGACAGCCGACACACTCTGGTTTAACACCATATATTTT
- TRBJ2-5 TRBD1 15 TRBV25-1 CASSSGTGWRETQYF TGTGCCAGCAGTTCCGGGACAGGGTGGCGAGAGACCCAGTACTTC
- TRBJ2-3 - 15 TRBV27 CASRDEVGRTDTQYF TGTGCCAGCAGGGATGAGGTTGGCCGCACAGATACGCAGTATTTT
- TRBJ1-5 - 13 TRBV2 CASSETSDQPQHF TGTGCCAGCAGTGAAACATCAGATCAGCCCCAGCATTTT
- TRBJ2-7 - 20 TRBV24-1 CATSDLGEDRLILSSYEQYF TGTGCCACCAGTGATTTGGGGGAGGACCGTCTAATCCTCAGCTCCTACGAGCAGTACTTC
- TRBJ1-5 - 13 TRBV5-6 CASSHRGGQPQHF TGTGCCAGCAGCCACCGGGGGGGCCAGCCCCAGCATTTT
- TRBJ1-5 - 13 TRBV20-1 CSASSDNNQPQHF TGCAGTGCTAGTTCGGACAACAATCAGCCCCAGCATTTT
- TRBJ2-5 - 15 TRBV29-1 CSVLVIDSPQETQYF TGCAGCGTTCTAGTTATCGACAGTCCCCAAGAGACCCAGTACTTC
- TRBJ2-7 TRBD1 15 TRBV7-9 CASSSGQGPEYEQYF TGTGCCAGCAGCTCAGGACAGGGGCCTGAATACGAGCAGTACTTC
- TRBJ2-7 - 17 TRBV15 CATSRESQQGFTYEQYF TGTGCCACCAGCAGAGAAAGCCAACAGGGTTTTACCTACGAGCAGTACTTC
- TRBJ1-1 - 12 TRBV10-3 CAINGGGTEAFF TGTGCCATCAATGGTGGAGGCACTGAAGCTTTCTTT
- TRBJ2-1 TRBD2 16 TRBV18 CASSPTGTSGPHEQFF TGTGCCAGCTCACCCACCGGGACTAGCGGGCCTCATGAGCAGTTCTTC
- TRBJ1-5 - 15 TRBV2 CASSDAGFSNQPQHF TGTGCCAGCAGTGATGCGGGGTTTAGCAATCAGCCCCAGCATTTT
- TRBJ2-3 - 14 TRBV29-1 CSVESNRGGDTQYF TGCAGCGTTGAATCTAACAGGGGAGGAGATACGCAGTATTTT
few TRBJ1-3 - 18 TRBV4-1 CASSHEITGTFAGNTIYF TGCGCCAGCAGCCATGAAATCACCGGGACTTTCGCCGGAAACACCATATATTTT
- TRBJ2-7 TRBD2 14 TRBV5-1 CASSLDPLAAGQYF TGCGCCAGCAGCTTGGACCCTCTAGCGGCCGGGCAGTACTTC
- TRBJ2-3 TRBD2 15 TRBV5-1 CASSLLADPTDTQYF TGCGCCAGCAGCTTACTAGCGGACCCCACAGATACGCAGTATTTT
- TRBJ1-5 TRBD1 18 TRBV19 CASSPGQGGIYSNQPQHF TGTGCCAGTAGCCCGGGACAGGGGGGGATATATAGCAATCAGCCCCAGCATTTT
- TRBJ1-1 - 19 TRBV30 CAWSVGIGGSRAMNTEAFF TGTGCCTGGAGTGTCGGGATCGGGGGGTCCAGAGCTATGAACACTGAAGCTTTCTTT
- TRBJ2-7 TRBD1 14 TRBV5-6 CASSPTGQAYEQYF TGTGCCAGCAGCCCGACAGGGCAAGCCTACGAGCAGTACTTC
once TRBJ2-3 TRBD1 20 TRBV11-3 CASRPVQLPGTGTGTDTQYF TGTGCCAGCAGGCCAGTGCAACTTCCAGGGACAGGGACTGGCACAGATACGCAGTATTTT
- TRBJ1-2 - 13 TRBV3-1/TRBV3-2 CASSQVENYGYTF TGTGCCAGCAGCCAAGTTGAGAACTATGGCTACACCTTC
- TRBJ2-7 TRBD2 15 TRBV18 CASSPGLAGSYEQYF TGTGCCAGCTCACCAGGGCTAGCGGGGTCATACGAGCAGTACTTC
- TRBJ2-7 - 12 TRBV12-3/TRBV12-4 CASSAQGLEQYF TGTGCCAGCAGCGCACAGGGCCTCGAGCAGTACTTC
once TRBJ1-6 TRBD1 15 TRBV27 CASTIGTGINSPLHF TGTGCCAGCACCATCGGGACAGGTATCAATTCACCCCTCCACTTT
once TRBJ1-5 TRBD1 15 TRBV4-2 CASSQGQGSNQPQHF TGTGCCAGCAGCCAAGGACAGGGTAGCAATCAGCCCCAGCATTTT
- TRBJ2-1 TRBD1 13 TRBV19 CASSITGDDEQFF TGTGCCAGTAGTATCACAGGGGATGATGAGCAGTTCTTC
- TRBJ1-6 TRBD1 15 TRBV7-6 CASSQMGQINSPLHF TGTGCCAGCAGCCAGATGGGACAGATTAATTCACCCCTCCACTTT
- TRBJ1-1 TRBD1 13 TRBV5-1 CASSGDSHTEAFF TGCGCCAGCAGCGGGGACAGCCACACTGAAGCTTTCTTT
- TRBJ2-7 - 12 TRBV29-1 CSVVSSSYEQYF TGCAGCGTCGTCAGTTCCTCCTACGAGCAGTACTTC
- TRBJ1-4 TRBD1 15 TRBV18 CASSPPDRGDEKLFF TGTGCCAGCTCACCACCTGACAGGGGGGATGAAAAACTGTTTTTT
- TRBJ1-2 - 14 TRBV4-1 CASSQDPAGRGYTF TGCGCCAGCAGCCAAGATCCGGCAGGGCGAGGCTACACCTTC
- TRBJ2-3 TRBD2 18 TRBV5-1 CASSLRASGGTGTDTQYF TGCGCCAGCAGCTTGCGAGCTAGCGGGGGTACCGGGACAGATACGCAGTATTTT
- TRBJ2-1 TRBD2 17 TRBV19 CASSMGLAGGWSNEQFF TGTGCCAGTAGTATGGGACTAGCGGGGGGGTGGAGCAATGAGCAGTTCTTC